This T cell receptor (beta chain) was sequenced in a study of cytomegalovirus exposure and HLA in healthy donors. The germline V gene has CDR1 MNHEY and CDR2 SVGAGI. This CDR3 spans 15 amino acids. The V gene end was trimmed by 4 bases and the J gene end by 5 bases; junction bases not matched to a gene: 9. As for this clone: Antigen: not known.

Study observations and caveats: Follow-up analysis later connected one missense variant in DCLRE1C with trimming of TCR beta V- and J-genes. Investigators reported over 150 TCR beta chains as tied to cytomegalovirus.

Primers: 60 Vbeta forward and 13 Jbeta reverse. Sequencing was performed with immunoSEQ multiplex PCR; in TCRdb, only in-frame clones are kept and a portion is missing. The sample consists of roughly 150,000 clones, around 75% of them appearing once. The sample consisted of PBMCs. The chain uses TRBV6-5 and TRBJ2-5; 8 bases are a match to TRBD2. This clonotype originated in a male donor in good health and CMV-seronegative. The CDR3 DNA reads TGTGCCAGCAGTTCCTCCGGGGGGGCTGTTGAGACCCAGTACTTC. Its translation: CASSSSGGAVETQYF.